These T cell receptor beta chains were read from a single sample in a study of shared clonotypes between healthy human individuals. Profiled with immunoSEQ multiplex PCR; TCRdb holds only in-frame clones, not every one. Of 2 million to 2.5 million clones in the sample, around 96% were seen once. The sequencing input was naive CD8+ T cells sorted from blood. These receptors all stem from a man between 18 and 35 years old in good health. The conserved cysteine and the conserved F or W are not part of the CDR3 here. A D gene is named only where the DNA matches it firmly.

CDR3aa	j_gene	d_gene	v_gene
ASGLGQPQH	TRBJ1-5	.	TRBV12-5
ASSYGSGGPHEQY	TRBJ2-7	TRBD2	TRBV6-5
ASETGDSNQPQH	TRBJ1-5	TRBD1	TRBV19
AVGQGNAEAF	TRBJ1-1	TRBD1	TRBV10-3
ASSFFGDEQY	TRBJ2-7	.	TRBV7-9
ASSKGGKVSEQY	TRBJ2-7	.	TRBV21-1
SVEAGQTYEQY	TRBJ2-7	.	TRBV29-1
ASIPPPADTIY	TRBJ1-3	.	TRBV7-3
AWSGTLAGLVNTQY	TRBJ2-3	.	TRBV30
ASSLGLLSSYNEQF	TRBJ2-1	.	TRBV5-1
ASSAGFDAF	TRBJ1-1	.	TRBV7-9
ASSWDQLLNEQY	TRBJ2-7	.	TRBV5-4
ASSPSGDSYNYGYT	TRBJ1-2	TRBD1	TRBV7-9
ASSPRDRSSYEQY	TRBJ2-7	TRBD1	TRBV28
ASSYLGQGNDGYT	TRBJ1-2	TRBD1	TRBV27
ASSPQGALAEAF	TRBJ1-1	TRBD1	TRBV7-6
AAGLDEQF	TRBJ2-1	.	TRBV6-5
ASRPTKSYEQY	TRBJ2-7	.	TRBV6-5
ASSPRTSGGYEQY	TRBJ2-7	TRBD2	TRBV7-9
ASSLGDRGTCQPQH	TRBJ1-5	TRBD1	TRBV11-3
ASSVQDRDYGYT	TRBJ1-2	TRBD1	TRBV9
ASGPGLNNEQF	TRBJ2-1	.	TRBV7-6
ASSLGTGVVVWETQY	TRBJ2-5	TRBD1	TRBV7-6
ASRINRGLEKKEKLF	TRBJ1-4	TRBD1	TRBV7-9
ASSELLWGNQPQH	TRBJ1-5	.	TRBV6-1
ASSELTARNEKLF	TRBJ1-4	.	TRBV6-1
ASSAGVAYEQY	TRBJ2-7	.	TRBV10-1
ASSALGEFTGELF	TRBJ2-2	.	TRBV9
ASRNDRGSSEKLF	TRBJ1-4	.	TRBV28
ASSWDRGVGYEQY	TRBJ2-7	TRBD1	TRBV6-5
ASSDPLAGERETQY	TRBJ2-5	TRBD2	TRBV9
SVQGASYEQY	TRBJ2-7	.	TRBV29-1
ASNRRSASSYEQY	TRBJ2-7	.	TRBV13
ASSLGHSGNTIY	TRBJ1-3	.	TRBV5-6
ASSLGGSSTDTQY	TRBJ2-3	.	TRBV27
AISDPFGGQPYEQY	TRBJ2-7	.	TRBV10-3
ASRNTGWASGRVGETQY	TRBJ2-5	.	TRBV12-2
ASSLAGGGDSYNEQF	TRBJ2-1	.	TRBV5-4
ASSKDTGSCNQPQH	TRBJ1-5	.	TRBV21-1
ASSEIAGGLNEQF	TRBJ2-1	TRBD2	TRBV6-4
ASSLAGTYEQY	TRBJ2-7	.	TRBV7-7
ASSLELDSYEQY	TRBJ2-7	.	TRBV5-6
ASSQGASGTEAF	TRBJ1-1	.	TRBV4-1
ASSFRGTASYEQY	TRBJ2-7	TRBD1	TRBV27
ASSETSGQGYGYT	TRBJ1-2	TRBD1	TRBV10-2
ASSLSARLTDTQY	TRBJ2-3	.	TRBV27
ASSLGAGINTDTQY	TRBJ2-3	.	TRBV11-2
ASSQGVGARFYGYT	TRBJ1-2	.	TRBV4-3
ASRAAYRGVNTEAF	TRBJ1-1	TRBD1	TRBV11-2
ASSSDRYSNQPQH	TRBJ1-5	.	TRBV2
ASSPSGSYEQY	TRBJ2-7	TRBD2	TRBV11-2
ASSVEVHSYEQY	TRBJ2-7	.	TRBV9
ASSGDVSYEQY	TRBJ2-7	.	TRBV7-9
SVEGVQGAKYEQY	TRBJ2-7	TRBD1	TRBV29-1
ASSPGRDSGNEQF	TRBJ2-1	TRBD2	TRBV13
ASSPDRASNYGYT	TRBJ1-2	TRBD1	TRBV14
ASAWRMYPQVGRKLATNEKLF	TRBJ1-4	.	TRBV12-5
ASSLDLDSTGELF	TRBJ2-2	.	TRBV11-2
ASSNPLTSGVGTQY	TRBJ2-3	TRBD2	TRBV28
ASSPRLGHEQY	TRBJ2-7	.	TRBV7-9